These 9 T cell receptor beta chains were sequenced from one sample in a study of T cells in Graves' hyperthyroidism and ophthalmopathy. The source material, RNA transcripts, was used to amplify TCR beta CDR3 regions. TCR CDR3 regions were first amplified by RT-PCR with HTBI primers. MiXCR, applied by TCRdb to the multiplex PCR reads, yields one record per CDR3 protein. The sample records about 600,000 distinct CDR3 sequences, 13% to 15% being singletons. Sequenced: blood. These receptors all come from a woman in her late teens or twenties with Graves' ophthalmopathy.

This clonotype has at least ten counts. J is TRBJ2-7 and V is TRBV5-6; weak D call: TRBD2 (5 bases). CDR1 and CDR2 (germline): SGHDT, YYEEEE. V lost 0 bases and J 7 bases, leaving 8 bases between the germline ends. The CDR3 consists of 12 residues. The CDR3 DNA sequence: TGTGCCAGCAGCTTGGGGAGGATGGAGCAGTACTTC. Its translation is CASSLGRMEQYF.

This clonotype was observed at least ten times. The chain recombines TRBV2 with TRBJ2-1; the match to TRBD2 covers 7 bases. The CDR3 has 15 residues. Germline V gene data show CDR1 as SNHLY and CDR2 as FYNNEI. After removal of 8 bases from V and 2 bases from J, the junction contained 9 bases not matched to a gene. CDR3 DNA: TGTGCCAGCGCAACCCCCGGGAGGCCCTACAATGAGCAGTTCTTC. As protein: CASATPGRPYNEQFF.

The count of this clonotype is one. The CDR3 sequence is CASGRGQETQYF. CDR3 DNA: TGTGCCAGCGGGAGGGGTCAAGAGACCCAGTACTTC. The chain employs TRBV7-2 and TRBJ2-5, with TRBD2 matching 7 bases. J was trimmed by 2 bases and V by 8 bases; bases with no gene match: 2. CDR3 length equals 12 residues. Per germline, CDR1 SGHTA and CDR2 FQGNSA.

The sample holds many counts of this clonotype. The chain has TRBV13 and TRBJ1-1, with D hard to call. The V end lost 1 base, the J end lost 1 base, and 10 bases lay between the germline ends. The CDR3 runs to 15 residues. The germline V gene has CDR1 PRHDT and CDR2 FYEKMQ (reference sequence). Here the CDR3 reads CASSLAPTANTEAFF. The CDR3 DNA reads as TGTGCCAGCAGCTTAGCCCCGACGGCGAACACTGAAGCTTTCTTT.

This clonotype was counted between two and nine times. The chain is built from TRBV4-2 and TRBJ1-6; D is undetermined. Germline V gene data show CDR1 as LGHNA and CDR2 as YNFKEQ. The V end lost 3 bases, the J end lost 9 bases, and 15 bases lay between the germline ends. This CDR3 comprises 15 residues. The CDR3 spells CASSQGRAGGSPLHF. In nucleotides, the CDR3 is TGTGCCAGCAGCCAGGGGAGGGCAGGCGGTTCACCCCTCCACTTT.

There are many counts of this clonotype. The chain has TRBV2 and TRBJ2-3, with D uncertain. Trimming took 7 bases from V and 4 from J, leaving 12 bases between them. The CDR3 covers 13 residues. CDR1 and CDR2 from the germline V gene are SNHLY and FYNNEI. CDR3 bases: TGTGCCAGCACCGAAAGTCTAGCAGATACGCAGTATTTT. Its protein product is CASTESLADTQYF.

This clonotype came up many times. The chain joins TRBV2 to TRBJ1-1; tentative D call: TRBD1 (6 bases). Trimming took off 4 bases at V and 1 base at J, with 13 bases between the two ends. Germline assignment: CDR1 SNHLY and CDR2 FYNNEI. This CDR3 contains 15 residues. The CDR3 is CASSVPETGNTEAFF. The CDR3, as DNA: TGTGCCAGCAGTGTGCCTGAGACAGGGAACACTGAAGCTTTCTTT.

This rearrangement joins TRBV2 to TRBJ2-3; 13 bases are shared with TRBD2. The length of the CDR3 is 14 residues. After removal of 8 bases from V and 6 bases from J, the junction contained 5 bases not matched to a gene. CDR1 and CDR2 (germline): SNHLY, FYNNEI. CDR3 coding DNA: TGTGCCAGCGCCACTAGCGGGAGGGGTGATACGCAGTATTTT. Translated: CASATSGRGDTQYF. The full variable domain, rest sourced from reference TRBV2 and TRBJ2-3, is EPEVTQTPSHQVTQMGQEVILRCVPISNHLYFYWYRQILGQKVEFLVSFYNNEISEKSEIFDDQFSVERPDGSNFTLKIRSTKLEDSAMYFCASATSGRGDTQYFGPGTRLTVL.

At least ten counts were recorded for this clonotype. V usage is TRBV7-9 and J usage is TRBJ2-1; 8 bases are shared with TRBD2. Germline V gene data show CDR1 as SEHNR and CDR2 as FQNEAQ (reference sequence). The CDR3 length is 15 residues. V lost 4 bases and J lost 7; bases outside the gene matches: 9. CDR3 residues: CASSSSGPPGNEQFF. For the CDR3, the DNA is TGTGCCAGCAGCTCTAGCGGGCCTCCCGGGAATGAGCAGTTCTTC.